The rows below give T cell receptor beta chains drawn from one sample of a study of cytomegalovirus exposure and HLA in healthy donors. Libraries were prepared by immunoSEQ multiplex PCR; TCRdb keeps only in-frame clonotypes and omits some of them. This sample has approximately 60,000 clones; roughly 80% occur once, and the top ten carry around 1.5%. Sequenced input: PBMCs. These receptors were collected from a man aged 40-55 years in good health and CMV-seronegative. The CDR3 runs from the conserved cysteine through the conserved F or W. Each record gives: J gene, D gene, V gene, clone size, CDR3 DNA, CDR3 protein. A D gene is named only where the DNA matches it firmly. The size field is filled for only some rows; it gives once, few, many or a size class.

TRBJ1-4	NA	TRBV7-9	NA	TGTGCCAGCAGCTTAGTCGTAGGGGCATCTAATGAAAAACTGTTTTTT	CASSLVVGASNEKLFF
TRBJ1-3	TRBD1	TRBV5-1	NA	TGCGCCAGCAGCTCCGTAGGGGGCGCTGGAAACACCATATATTTT	CASSSVGGAGNTIYF
TRBJ1-1	NA	TRBV5-1	NA	TGCGCCAGCAGCCGAAGGACAGAAGCCAACACTGAAGCTTTCTTT	CASSRRTEANTEAFF
TRBJ2-2	TRBD1	TRBV7-3	once	TGTGCCAGCAGCCAAGGAGGGGGGACAGGGGATACCGGGGAGCTGTTTTTT	CASSQGGGTGDTGELFF
TRBJ2-2	NA	TRBV7-2	NA	TGTGCCAGCAGCCTACAGGTCGGCTTCACCGGGGAGCTGTTTTTT	CASSLQVGFTGELFF
TRBJ1-1	TRBD1	TRBV12-5	NA	TGTGCTAGTGGTCTGACAGGGAAGGACACTGAAGCTTTCTTT	CASGLTGKDTEAFF
TRBJ2-1	TRBD2	TRBV6-6	NA	TGTGCCAGCAGTCATAGCGGGGGAGCAACCAATGAGCAGTTCTTC	CASSHSGGATNEQFF
TRBJ2-1	NA	TRBV5-1	NA	TGCGCCAGCAGCTTGGCCGGAGGGGTAGATGAGCAGTTCTTC	CASSLAGGVDEQFF
TRBJ1-5	NA	TRBV2	NA	TGTGCCAGCAGTGAAGGGGTCAGGGGATATCAAGCGTTTCGGCCCCAGCATTTT	CASSEGVRGYQAFRPQHF
TRBJ2-3	NA	TRBV6-4	NA	TGTGCCAGCAGTGTCGAAGGGGGAACAGATACGCAGTATTTT	CASSVEGGTDTQYF
TRBJ2-4	NA	TRBV5-1	NA	TGCGCCAGCAGCTTGGCTGGAGTCAACATTCAGTACTTC	CASSLAGVNIQYF
TRBJ1-4	TRBD1	TRBV7-9	NA	TGTGCCAGCAGCAAAGCGACAGGGTTTATACGTAGTGAAAAACTGTTTTTT	CASSKATGFIRSEKLFF
TRBJ2-3	NA	TRBV6-5	NA	TGTGCCAGCAGGCAGTCCGCTCGCACAGATACGCAGTATTTT	CASRQSARTDTQYF
TRBJ1-5	NA	TRBV18	NA	TGTGCCAGCTCATCCTCAGGGAATCAGCCCCAGCATTTT	CASSSSGNQPQHF
TRBJ1-2	TRBD1	TRBV5-6	NA	TGTGCCAGCAGCACCCCGGGACAGGGGGTTCCATATGGCTACACCTTC	CASSTPGQGVPYGYTF
TRBJ1-2	TRBD1	TRBV5-4	NA	TGTGCCAGCAGCTTTTGGTCCTCAGGGGGCTATGGCTACACCTTC	CASSFWSSGGYGYTF
TRBJ1-2	NA	TRBV6-6	few	TGTGCCAGCAGTTACAGGAGCGACTATGGCTACACCTTC	CASSYRSDYGYTF
TRBJ1-4	NA	TRBV4-3	few	TGCGCCAGCAGCCGGGAGACAGGAAGAGACGAAAAACTGTTTTTT	CASSRETGRDEKLFF
TRBJ2-7	TRBD1	TRBV5-4	NA	TGTGCCAGCAGCGCGCCCGGGACAGGGGCCTACGAGCAGTACTTC	CASSAPGTGAYEQYF
TRBJ1-5	NA	TRBV4-3	NA	TGCGCCAGCAGCCAAGCCCCAAATCAGCCCCAGCATTTT	CASSQAPNQPQHF
TRBJ1-3	NA	TRBV19	NA	TGTGCCAGTAGACCTCTTCCACACAGCTCTGGAAACACCATATATTTT	CASRPLPHSSGNTIYF
TRBJ2-1	TRBD2	TRBV6-1	once	TGTGCCAGCAGTGGAGCCGGGACTAATCGGAATGAGCAGTTCTTC	CASSGAGTNRNEQFF
TRBJ2-1	TRBD2	TRBV10-3	NA	TGTGCCATCAGTGAGTCACGACGGGGGGGTGACAATGAGCAGTTCTTC	CAISESRRGGDNEQFF
TRBJ2-1	TRBD2	TRBV4-3	NA	TGCGCCAGCAGCTGGACTAGCGGGGCTCCAGGAGGCGAGCAGTTCTTC	CASSWTSGAPGGEQFF
TRBJ2-3	NA	TRBV19	NA	TGTGCCAGTGGCGGGTTTACAAGCACAGATACGCAGTATTTT	CASGGFTSTDTQYF